Listed below are T cell receptor beta chains from one sample, sequenced in a study of blood T cell repertoires in COVID-19. Assay used: immunoSEQ multiplex PCR; TCRdb lists only in-frame clones, some missing. The repertoire has around 620,000 clones, 70% to 90% of them found once; the top ten carry approximately 0.25%. Sequencing was performed on peripheral blood. These receptors were taken from a woman in her late teens or twenties with acute or convalescent COVID-19. CDR3s include the opening cysteine and the closing phenylalanine or tryptophan. The order of the fields is V gene, clone size, J gene, CDR3 protein. Where a row states a size, it is once, few, many or the class of an expanded clone; other rows omit it.

>TRBV4-1|NA|TRBJ1-5
CASSQDVAGDVGNQPQHF
>TRBV7-8|NA|TRBJ2-3
CASSLSGYDTQYF
>TRBV5-6|NA|TRBJ2-1
CASSLSTGPYNEQFF
>TRBV4-1|NA|TRBJ2-7
CASSQGLLSGYEQYF
>TRBV19|NA|TRBJ1-5
CASSIDMGGLSNQPQHF
>TRBV9|NA|TRBJ1-2
CASSSAGANYGYTF
>TRBV15|NA|TRBJ1-2
CATSREFTTGGYGYTF
>TRBV5-1|NA|TRBJ2-7
CASSLAKPTGREQYF
>TRBV5-1|NA|TRBJ2-2
CASSWEATGAGTGELFF
>TRBV4-3|NA|TRBJ2-7
CASSQQHPYEQYF
>TRBV11-2|NA|TRBJ1-1
CASSLMVGELNTEAFF
>TRBV5-1|NA|TRBJ1-2
CASSLAAEYGYTF
>TRBV5-1|NA|TRBJ1-5
CASSLSGISNQPQHF
>TRBV5-5|NA|TRBJ1-4
CASSLGTGGSAEKLFF
>TRBV19|NA|TRBJ2-7
CASSVPGQARGEQYF
>TRBV2|NA|TRBJ1-5
CASSRAGGEGNQPQHF
>TRBV18|NA|TRBJ1-6
CASSQDRNSPLHF
>TRBV5-5|once|TRBJ1-1
CASSYDRVRNTEAFF
>TRBV5-4|few|TRBJ1-3
CASSLEGGGNTIYF
>TRBV28|NA|TRBJ2-7
CASSFGTSSYEQYF
>TRBV5-5|NA|TRBJ1-1
CASSWGGTEAFF
>TRBV5-8|NA|TRBJ1-5
CASTPIGGANQPQHF
>TRBV10-2|NA|TRBJ1-3
CASSEGLGNTIYF
>TRBV19|NA|TRBJ2-7
CASKDGGTGGYEQYF
>TRBV7-2|NA|TRBJ1-2
CASTSDRNYGYTF
>TRBV6-5|NA|TRBJ1-1
CASRMAGTGAKAFF
>TRBV5-1|NA|TRBJ2-4
CASSSQRGSLAKNIQYF
>TRBV30|NA|TRBJ1-2
CAWSAGTGGAGNYGYTF
>TRBV28|once|TRBJ2-6
CASSSTTGTGGFGANVLTF
>TRBV14|NA|TRBJ1-1
CASSQQKGLHTEAFF
>TRBV28|NA|TRBJ2-7
CASSLFGTGGSYEQYF
>TRBV6-5|NA|TRBJ1-2
CASSTGLDGYTF
>TRBV9|NA|TRBJ1-1
CASSPPGGANTEAFF
>TRBV18|once|TRBJ1-2
CASSPPGSWGYTF
>TRBV3-1/TRBV3-2|NA|TRBJ1-1
CASRRREAATEAFF
>TRBV24-1|NA|TRBJ2-7
CATSPHGDYYEQYF
>TRBV19|NA|TRBJ2-1
CASSIRGNEQFF
>TRBV4-1|NA|TRBJ1-3
CASTPGTGSGNTIYF
>TRBV9|NA|TRBJ1-2
CASSVGSGQIYGYTF
>TRBV6-5|NA|TRBJ2-7
CASSWDRETSYEQYF
>TRBV6-4|NA|TRBJ2-1
CASSKDTYNEQFF
>TRBV5-1|NA|TRBJ2-7
CASSAGTGGPPAYEQYF
>TRBV6-5|NA|TRBJ1-2
CASSYGQGVYGYTF
>TRBV9|NA|TRBJ2-3
CASSAQGAGADTQYF
>TRBV5-1|NA|TRBJ2-7
CASSGLLIGGVFEQYF
>TRBV27|NA|TRBJ2-3
CASSLLSTGVPDTQYF
>TRBV12-3/TRBV12-4|NA|TRBJ1-2
CASRGTGYGYTF
>TRBV9|NA|TRBJ2-3
CASSVVSADTQYF
>TRBV18|NA|TRBJ1-5
CASSPQQSQPQHF
>TRBV9|NA|TRBJ1-5
CASSIQGARHF
>TRBV24-1|NA|TRBJ2-1
CATSDSVLQEQFF
>TRBV7-9|NA|TRBJ1-2
CASSLAAGGLAYGYTF
>TRBV6-5|NA|TRBJ1-2
CASVIEINYGYTF